The clone carrying this TCR beta chain was counted ten times or more. Its antigen remains unidentified. For repertoire sequencing, the TCR beta CDR3 regions were amplified from RNA transcripts. Amplification began with first-round RT-PCR using HTBI primers, then second-round multiplex PCR was performed. TCRdb ran MiXCR on the multiplex PCR reads and lists one entry per CDR3 protein. This table has over a million distinct CDR3 sequences, approximately 35% appearing once. Trimming took off 5 bases at V and 4 bases at J, with 12 bases between the two ends. This CDR3 is built from 14 residues. Germline V gene sequence: CDR1 SGHRS, CDR2 YFSETQ. The data were obtained in a study of Graves' ophthalmopathy and Graves' hyperthyroidism. Study-wide findings and caveats: A 13-signature model separated ophthalmopathy from stable hyperthyroidism, reaching less than 90% sensitivity and less than 83% specificity cross-validated. Most thyroid-expanded clonotypes exceeding 0.001 frequency were also found in blood.

The hyperthyroidism patients had a new diagnosis of under 2 months' duration and were aged 18 to 65. Orbital computed tomography and thyroid ultrasound, along with TRAb, serum thyroxine and clinical symptoms, underpinned diagnosis. Sequenced sample: peripheral blood or thyroid tissue (not recorded which). This TCR came from an adult man with Graves' hyperthyroidism. The J gene is TRBJ2-2, the V gene TRBV5-1; D tentatively reads TRBD1 or TRBD2 (5 bases each). CDR3 DNA: TGCGCCAGCAGTAGGGCTGGGACCACCGGGGAGCTGTTTTTT. Translated: CASSRAGTTGELFF.